Shown below are 23 T cell receptor beta chains from a single sample sequenced in a study of T-cell memory formation after mild COVID-19. TCRdb independently ran MiXCR on the 5' RACE reads; one entry per CDR3 protein. The sample consists of approximately 560,000 distinct CDR3 sequences, 17% of them appearing once. The sequenced material came from PBMCs or a T cell subset sorted from them (not recorded which). Every receptor here comes from an adult woman who had mild COVID-19 (a few samples of this study predate the infection). Cell type and time point are not known.

The sample holds many counts of this clonotype. V and J are TRBV12-3 or TRBV12-4 and TRBJ1-5; tentative D call: TRBD1 (6 bases). V shed 2 bases and J shed 3 bases, with 11 bases lying between them. The CDR3 loop spans 15 amino acids. The CDR3 loop reads CASSLSGQPNQPQHF. CDR3 sequence (DNA): TGTGCCAGCAGTTTATCCGGACAGCCCAATCAGCCCCAGCATTTT.

This clonotype was recorded a few times. The V call is TRBV13, the J call TRBJ2-7; TRBD2 is a possible D gene (5 bases). Germline assignment: CDR1 PRHDT and CDR2 FYEKMQ (reference sequence). The CDR3 consists of 14 residues. Between the trimmed V and J ends, which lost 1 base and 4 bases, there was a span of 11 bases. The CDR3 spells CASSLAGWKYEQYF. The CDR3 DNA reads as TGTGCCAGCAGCTTAGCGGGATGGAAGTACGAGCAGTACTTC. The full variable domain, rest sourced from reference TRBV13 and TRBJ2-7, is AAGVIQSPRHLIKEKRETATLKCYPIPRHDTVYWYQQGPGQDPQFLISFYEKMQSDKGSIPDRFSAQQFSDYHSELNMSSLELGDSALYFCASSLAGWKYEQYFGPGTRLTVT.

This clonotype has a count of ten or more. The V and J genes are TRBV5-1 and TRBJ2-7; a weak D match, TRBD1 (6 bases). The CDR3 length is 13 residues. Germline values: CDR1 SGHRS, CDR2 YFSETQ. The V end lost 1 base, the J end lost 5 bases, and 10 bases lay between the germline ends. CDR3 amino acids: CASSLSRGHEQYF. The CDR3 coding sequence is TGCGCCAGCAGCTTGTCCAGGGGACACGAGCAGTACTTC.

This clonotype was found a few times. The V and J genes are TRBV20-1 and TRBJ1-1; D gene ambiguous. The length of the CDR3 is 13 residues. Trimming took 6 bases from V and 4 from J, leaving 15 bases between them. Germline CDR1 DFQATT, CDR2 SNEGSKA (reference sequence). For the CDR3, the DNA is TGCAGTGCCCCTTCCCCCCTCGGCACTGAAGCTTTCTTT. This encodes CSAPSPLGTEAFF.

This clonotype came up a few times. The chain uses TRBV5-6 and TRBJ2-1; 11 bases are shared with TRBD2. V gave up 4 bases and J gave up 8 bases; unmatched junction bases: 11. Germline loops: CDR1 SGHDT, CDR2 YYEEEE. The CDR3 length is 16 residues. This CDR3 is CASSATLAGVEDEQFF. In nucleotides, the CDR3 is TGTGCCAGCAGCGCCACACTAGCGGGAGTCGAAGATGAGCAGTTCTTC.

The chain couples TRBV6-2 or TRBV6-3 to TRBJ2-7; D is unresolved. V was trimmed by 8 bases and J by 5 bases, leaving 19 bases between them. The CDR3 covers 14 residues. CDR1 and CDR2 from the germline V gene are MNHEY and SVGEGT. The CDR3 region is CASSIQVIRNEQYF. The CDR3 region has the DNA TGTGCCAGCTCCATCCAGGTGATAAGAAACGAGCAGTACTTC.

Many counts were recorded for this clonotype. The V call is TRBV6-5, the J call TRBJ1-5; TRBD1 is a possible D gene (6 bases). Germline V CDR1 and CDR2: MNHEY, SVGAGI. The CDR3 is made up of 16 amino acids. Trimming took 5 bases from V and 6 from J, leaving 20 bases between them. CDR3 bases: TGTGCCAGCAGTGTACGGAGGGGGGGAGGGGGTCAGCCCCAGCATTTT. This codes for CASSVRRGGGGQPQHF.

This chain joins TRBV7-9 and TRBJ1-5, with D perhaps TRBD1 (5 bases). There are 15 residues in the CDR3. Germline-derived CDR1 and CDR2 are SEHNR and FQNEAQ (reference sequence). Trimming took off 4 bases at V and 2 bases at J, with 12 bases between the two ends. CDR3 sequence: CASSSHGAGNQPQHF. CDR3 nucleotides: TGTGCCAGCAGCTCCCACGGGGCAGGCAATCAGCCCCAGCATTTT.

This clonotype was counted at least ten times. The chain employs TRBV18 and TRBJ2-3, with no clear D. The CDR3 loop spans 13 amino acids. With 3 bases removed from V and 5 bases from J, the gap between germline ends came to 9 bases. The V gene's germline CDR1 is KGHSH and CDR2 LQKENI. The CDR3 nucleotides read TGTGCCAGCTCACCTACAATGGGAGATACGCAGTATTTT. This translates into CASSPTMGDTQYF.

V is TRBV7-8 and J is TRBJ2-7, with TRBD2 identical over 13 bases. V was pared by 5 bases and J by 7 bases, with 5 bases of the junction left unmatched. This CDR3 is 14 amino acids long. Germline loops: CDR1 SGHVS, CDR2 FQNEAQ. In DNA form, the CDR3 reads TGTGCCAGCAGCCCGACGGGACTAGCGGGGGAGCAGTACTTC. This gives the protein CASSPTGLAGEQYF.

Comment on this clonotype: One end of the junction varies from germline; a read error may be responsible. The chain employs TRBV7-7 and TRBJ2-7; perhaps TRBD1 as D (5 bases). The CDR3 consists of 13 residues. The germline gives CDR1 SSHAT, CDR2 FNYEAQ (reference sequence). DNA of the CDR3: TGTGCTAGCAGCCGAGGCAGACAGTACGAGCAGTACTTC. It encodes CASSRGRQYEQYF.

This clonotype was seen just once. This sequence joins TRBV20-1 and TRBJ1-1; D remains ambiguous. The germline V gene has CDR1 DFQATT and CDR2 SNEGSKA (reference sequence). With 1 base removed from V and 0 bases from J, the gap between germline ends came to 3 bases. This CDR3 spans 12 amino acids. CDR3 in amino acids: CSARVVNTEAFF. The CDR3 DNA sequence: TGCAGTGCTAGAGTGGTGAACACTGAAGCTTTCTTT.

This clonotype was recorded a few times. At one boundary the junction diverges from the germline segment, which might be a read error. The chain links TRBV20-1 to TRBJ1-5, with D tentatively TRBD1 (5 bases). Germline values: CDR1 DFQATT, CDR2 SNEGSKA (reference sequence). The length of the CDR3 is 14 residues. Here the CDR3 reads CSARAGDSNQPQHF. CDR3 sequence (DNA): TGCAGTGCGAGAGCCGGGGACAGCAATCAGCCCCAGCATTTT.

In this sample, this clonotype turned up a few times. This rearrangement joins TRBV7-3 to TRBJ2-3; a possible D gene is TRBD1 (6 bases). The CDR3 is made up of 15 amino acids. CDR1 and CDR2 (germline): SGHTA, FQGTGA. Trimming pared 3 bases from V and 5 bases from J, leaving 15 bases between. CDR3 in amino acids: CASSFGQLAGDTQYF. CDR3 bases: TGTGCCAGCAGCTTCGGACAGCTGGCGGGAGATACGCAGTATTTT.

This clonotype was seen a handful of times. The rearrangement uses TRBV7-8 and TRBJ1-2, with D maybe TRBD1 (6 bases). The germline V gene has CDR1 SGHVS and CDR2 FQNEAQ. V lost 2 bases and J lost 4, with 14 bases in between. The CDR3 has 15 residues. The CDR3 DNA follows: TGTGCCAGCAGCTTACGGGACAATGGTGGCTATGGCTACACCTTC. It is translated as CASSLRDNGGYGYTF.

This clonotype occurred a few times. This sequence joins TRBV5-1 and TRBJ1-4; D not resolved. The CDR3 sequence is 14 residues long. Germline V CDR1 and CDR2: SGHRS, YFSETQ. Trimming left V 2 bases short and J 5 bases short, with 10 bases between. CDR3 amino acids: CASSFFTTNEKLFF. CDR3 nucleotides: TGCGCCAGCAGCTTTTTCACTACAAATGAAAAACTGTTTTTT.

The chain uses TRBV29-1 and TRBJ1-5; TRBD1 might be the D (6 bases). The CDR3 contains 14 residues. V lost 4 bases to trimming and J lost 1 base, with 11 bases between them. CDR1 is SQVTM and CDR2 is ANQGSEA in the germline V gene. The CDR3 coding sequence is TGCAGCGTTGTAGTTCAGGGGAGCAATCAGCCCCAGCATTTT. The encoded protein is CSVVVQGSNQPQHF. The variable domain in full, completed from reference TRBV29-1 and TRBJ1-5, reads SAVISQKPSRDICQRGTSLTIQCQVDSQVTMMFWYRQQPGQSLTLIATANQGSEATYESGFVIDKFPISRPNLTFSTLTVSNMSPEDSSIYLCSVVVQGSNQPQHFGDGTRLSIL.

This clonotype was seen a few times. This chain uses TRBV5-1 with TRBJ1-1; the match to TRBD1 covers 9 bases. V lost 4 bases and J lost 4; bases outside the gene matches: 2. CDR1 is SGHRS, CDR2 YFSETQ, per germline. CDR3 length: 13 residues. The CDR3 coding sequence is TGCGCCAGCAGCGTACAGGGGGCCACTGAAGCTTTCTTT. Residues: CASSVQGATEAFF.

This chain uses TRBV7-9 with TRBJ2-7, with D possibly matching TRBD1 (6 bases). V lost 3 bases, J lost 0 bases, and 18 bases lay in between. Germline assignment: CDR1 SEHNR and CDR2 FQNEAQ (reference sequence). The CDR3 runs 17 residues. CDR3 bases: TGTGCCAGCAGCTTCCCGAGTGGGGGCCTAAGCTCCTACGAGCAGTACTTC. Translated, it gives CASSFPSGGLSSYEQYF.

A remark on this clonotype: The germline gene is not matched at one end of the junction; a read error may be the cause. The DNA for the CDR3 is TGTGCCAGCAGCTCCAACGAGCCCCTGTTT. Amino acids: CASSSNEPLF. This sequence joins TRBV7-9 and TRBJ1-1; D is uncertain. The CDR3 totals 10 residues. Germline-derived CDR1 and CDR2 are SEHNR and FQNEAQ (reference sequence).

This clonotype was picked up a small number of times. The chain joins TRBV20-1 to TRBJ1-1; D unresolved. The germline CDR1 and CDR2 sequences are DFQATT and SNEGSKA (reference sequence). The CDR3 sequence is 12 residues long. The V gene lost 1 base and the J gene lost 10 bases, with 13 bases spanning the gap. The CDR3 reads CSARAQESRAFF. CDR3 DNA sequence: TGCAGTGCTAGAGCTCAAGAATCCCGAGCTTTCTTT.

The chain joins TRBV4-1 to TRBJ1-4; 9 nucleotides agree with TRBD1. CDR1 is MGHRA, CDR2 YSYEKL, per germline. CDR3 length: 14 residues. Trimming removed 1 base from V and 8 bases from J; junction bases left unmatched: 2. The CDR3 loop is CASSQGTGAEKLFF. The CDR3 region has the DNA TGCGCCAGCAGCCAAGGGACAGGGGCAGAAAAACTGTTTTTT.

This sequence joins TRBV3-1 and TRBJ2-3; D is ambiguous. V was pared by 4 bases and J by 1 base, with 9 bases between. This CDR3 has 14 amino acids. Germline CDR1 and CDR2: LGHDT and YNNKEL (reference sequence). This CDR3 is CASSRLGGTDTQYF. The CDR3 DNA reads as TGTGCCAGCAGCCGGCTAGGCGGCACAGATACGCAGTATTTT.